The 15 T cell receptor beta chains below all came from one sample that was sequenced in a study of T cell responses to AZD1222 COVID-19 vaccine. Method: immunoSEQ multiplex PCR; TCRdb's copy keeps in-frame clones and lacks some. This sample yields approximately 110,000 clones, of which roughly nine tenths are seen a single time; approximately 4% belongs to the top ten. The sample consisted of peripheral blood, taken on day 0 of AZD1222 vaccination. The receptor source for this set is an adult in good health.

The V and J genes are TRBV27 and TRBJ2-7, with a tentative D call TRBD1 (5 bases). Germline CDR1 reads MNHEY; CDR2 reads SMNVEV (reference sequence). Trimming took off 1 base at V and 1 base at J, with 11 bases between the two ends. This CDR3 has 15 amino acids. The CDR3: CASSLYPDRSYEQYF. CDR3 nucleotides: TGTGCCAGCAGTTTATACCCCGACAGATCCTACGAGCAGTACTTC.

CDR3 sequence: CASSHRTRRAYEQYF. CDR3 DNA sequence: TGTGCCAGCAGCCATCGGACCCGCCGAGCATACGAGCAGTACTTC. The genes are TRBV14 and TRBJ2-7; no clear D. Trimming shortened V by 3 bases and J by 4 bases, and 16 bases separated the two germline ends. Germline CDR1 SGHDN, CDR2 FVKESK. This CDR3 spans 15 amino acids. The full variable domain, its missing parts supplied by reference TRBV14 and TRBJ2-7, is EAGVTQFPSHSVIEKGQTVTLRCDPISGHDNLYWYRRVMGKEIKFLLHFVKESKQDESGMPNNRFLAERTGGTYSTLKVQPAELEDSGVYFCASSHRTRRAYEQYFGPGTRLTVT.

The rearrangement links TRBV4-3 to TRBJ1-1; no reliable D call. This CDR3 region has 16 residues. Trimming removed 0 bases from V and 1 base from J, with 12 bases in between. The V gene's germline CDR1 is LGHNA and CDR2 YSLEER. CDR3 loop: CASSQDLRQQNTEAFF. As DNA, the CDR3 is TGCGCCAGCAGCCAAGATCTACGGCAACAGAACACTGAAGCTTTCTTT.

The chain recombines TRBV6-5 with TRBJ1-4, with D perhaps matching TRBD1 (5 bases). Germline V gene lookup returns CDR1 MNHEY and CDR2 SVGAGI. The CDR3 runs 13 residues. Deletions cut 0 bases from V and 8 bases from J, with 7 bases between. In DNA, the CDR3 is TGTGCCAGCAGTTACTCACAGGCGGAAAAACTGTTTTTT. This translates into CASSYSQAEKLFF.

Only a few counts were recorded for this clone. The chain links TRBV6-2 or TRBV6-3 to TRBJ2-6, with TRBD1 as a possible D gene (5 bases). The CDR3 has 15 amino acids. Trimming took 0 bases from V and 8 from J, leaving 11 bases between them. Germline values: CDR1 MNHEY, CDR2 SVGEGT. CDR3 sequence reads: CASSYSGRATNVLTF. The DNA of the CDR3 is TGTGCCAGCAGTTACTCAGGCAGGGCGACCAACGTCCTGACTTTC.

This clone was picked up one time. The CDR3 protein is CASSLTSGGTSTDTQYF. The CDR3 bases are TGTGCCAGCAGTCTGACTAGCGGGGGGACTAGCACAGATACGCAGTATTTT. The V call is TRBV2, the J call TRBJ2-3, with 13 nucleotides matching TRBD2. Looked up from germline, CDR1 is SNHLY and CDR2 is FYNNEI. Trimming cost V 5 bases and J 0 bases; bases outside gene matches: 5. CDR3 length equals 17 residues.

The chain combines TRBV11-2 with TRBJ2-1; no definite D call. V lost 2 bases and J lost 8, with 10 bases in between. CDR3 length equals 13 residues. CDR1 and CDR2 from the germline V gene are SGHAT and FQNNGV. Written as DNA, the CDR3 is TGTGCCAGCAGCTTATACGGGTCATATGAGCAGTTCTTC. Protein: CASSLYGSYEQFF.

This chain connects TRBV9 to TRBJ2-3, with D perhaps TRBD1 or TRBD2 (5 bases each). CDR1 is SGDLS and CDR2 is YYNGEE in the germline V gene. V lost 2 bases and J 5 bases, leaving 21 bases between the germline ends. The CDR3 length is 17 residues. The chain's CDR3 is CASSVSGPSSNQDTQYF. The CDR3 DNA reads TGTGCCAGCAGCGTTTCGGGGCCCTCGAGCAATCAAGATACGCAGTATTTT.

This chain joins TRBV11-2 and TRBJ1-6; D is uncertain. The germline V and J ends were trimmed by 5 bases and 8 bases, with 7 bases remaining between them. Germline lookup yields CDR1 SGHAT and CDR2 FQNNGV. This CDR3 is built from 12 residues. CDR3 sequence (DNA): TGTGCCAGCAGCCTCTCATATTCACCCCTCCACTTT. It yields the protein CASSLSYSPLHF.

This sequence joins TRBV14 and TRBJ2-3; D unclear. This CDR3 has 15 residues. V was clipped by 3 bases and J by 1 base, with 11 bases between them. The germline CDR1 and CDR2 sequences are SGHDN and FVKESK. In DNA, the CDR3 is TGTGCCAGCAGCCAGACCACGGTAGGCACAGATACGCAGTATTTT. Encoded protein: CASSQTTVGTDTQYF.

The chain recombines TRBV7-2 with TRBJ1-4, with D possibly matching TRBD1 (5 bases). Trimming took off 5 bases at V and 3 bases at J, with 16 bases between the two ends. Germline V gives CDR1 SGHTA, CDR2 FQGNSA. This CDR3 region has 16 residues. The CDR3 reads CASSGGLGVANEKLFF. The DNA for the CDR3 is TGTGCCAGCAGCGGCGGATTGGGGGTGGCTAATGAAAAACTGTTTTTT.

The V gene is TRBV11-3, the J gene TRBJ1-1, with a possible D match to TRBD1 (6 bases). This CDR3 has 16 residues. The germline V and J ends were trimmed by 0 bases and 0 bases, with 11 bases remaining between them. Germline assignment: CDR1 SGHNT and CDR2 YENEEA. DNA of the CDR3: TGTGCCAGCAGCTTAGACGCTAGGGGGATGAACACTGAAGCTTTCTTT. Amino acids: CASSLDARGMNTEAFF. Full variable domain (outside the CDR3, taken from reference TRBV11-3 and TRBJ1-1): EAGVVQSPRYKIIEKKQPVAFWCNPISGHNTLYWYLQNLGQGPELLIRYENEEAVDDSQLPKDRFSAERLKGVDSTLKIQPAELGDSAVYLCASSLDARGMNTEAFFGQGTRLTVV.

V and J are TRBV28 and TRBJ1-4; D gene uncertain. The germline V gene has CDR1 MDHEN and CDR2 SYDVKM. The V end was cut by 9 bases, the J end by 4 bases, with 18 bases between. The CDR3 length is 15 residues. The CDR3 here is CASRVEGLINEKLFF. As DNA, the CDR3 is TGTGCCAGTCGGGTGGAAGGGCTAATTAATGAAAAACTGTTTTTT.

In this sample, this clone turned up once. This rearrangement joins TRBV20-1 to TRBJ2-5; possibly TRBD2 for D (5 bases). The CDR3 loop spans 16 amino acids. V was clipped by 3 bases and J by 0 bases, with 17 bases between them. The V gene's germline CDR1 is DFQATT and CDR2 SNEGSKA (reference sequence). This chain's CDR3 is CSASTVGSGDQETQYF. CDR3 in DNA: TGCAGTGCTAGTACTGTGGGGAGTGGGGACCAAGAGACCCAGTACTTC.

As to this clone: This same CDR3 is encoded by further DNA sequences in the sample. The chain combines TRBV27 with TRBJ2-6, with a weak D call TRBD1 (5 bases). CDR1 is MNHEY, CDR2 SMNVEV, per germline (reference sequence). This CDR3 spans 15 amino acids. V was shortened by 3 bases and J by 1 base, with 7 bases between the two germline ends. This CDR3 reads CASSFKGSGANVLTF. DNA of the CDR3: TGTGCCAGCAGTTTCAAGGGGTCTGGGGCCAACGTCCTGACTTTC.